This entry describes one T cell receptor beta chain. Its antigen is unknown. Germline V CDR1 and CDR2: LNHDA, SQIVND (reference sequence). The CDR3 is 14 amino acids. J lost 7 bases, V lost 6 bases, and 8 bases had no gene match. The data derive from a study of OX40 agonist ivuxolimab in advanced cancers. On the study more broadly: Hepatocellular carcinoma, melanoma, renal cell or head and neck cancer occurred in dose-escalation patients. Two cutaneous melanoma patients and one hepatocellular carcinoma patient, three in all, had partial responses. General observations from the study: Dose levels from 0.1 to 3.0 mg/kg saw CD4+ and CD8+ blood T cells expand clonally by week 6. Averaged across samples, CD8+ T cells carried more expanded clones than CD4+ did.

The assay was immunoSEQ multiplex PCR, and TCRdb's table has in-frame clones only and misses some. Found here are 65,000 to 95,000 clones, roughly 92% of them singletons; the top ten hold 8% to 13%. Sequencing used CD4+ or CD8+ T cells sorted from blood, obtained in a trial of the OX40 agonist ivuxolimab. The V call is TRBV19, the J call TRBJ1-4; 7 nucleotides match TRBD1. The TCR comes from an adult with an advanced solid tumor such as melanoma, head and neck, liver or kidney cancer. For the CDR3, the DNA is TGTGCCAGTAGCCCACAGGGGCGTCTTGAAAAACTGTTTTTT. Its translation: CASSPQGRLEKLFF.